The 14 T cell receptor gamma chains below were found in one sample sequenced in a study of Vδ1+ human thymocytes. Findings of the study overall: Thymic TRG and TRD repertoires appeared highly polyclonal.

These TCRs are of unknown antigen specificity. RNA was extracted from the cells and then reverse transcribed. The CDR3 regions were amplified by multiplex PCR from V-gene primers to a constant-region primer. TCRdb made new clone calls on the multiplex PCR reads using CATT. The data show about 36,000 gamma-chain clones, over 20% seen once. Source material: Vdelta1+ gamma-delta thymocytes from the thymus. Subset reported: FACS-sorted CD3+ TCRalphabeta- TCRVdelta1+ TCRVdelta2- thymocytes. These receptors came from a girl under three years old who had congenital heart surgery.

This clone was found a few times. This rearrangement joins TRGV2 to TRGJP2. CDR1 and CDR2 (germline): EGSNGY, YDSYNSKV. This CDR3 has 16 amino acids. V lost 0 bases and J lost 3; bases outside the gene matches: 7. The DNA for the CDR3 is TGTGCCACCTGGGACGGGGGCTTTGGTAGTGATTGGATCAAGACGTTT. Protein: CATWDGGFGSDWIKTF.

This clone was seen only a few times. The genes are TRGV5 and TRGJ1 or TRGJ2. CDR3 length equals 13 residues. The J segment lost 11 bases and the V segment lost 3 bases, leaving 13 bases of the junction unmatched. The germline CDR1 and CDR2 sequences are VINAFY and YDVSNSKD. CDR3 coding DNA: TGTGCCACCTGGGACCCCCATTGTGGCGAGAAACTCTTT. Translating gives CATWDPHCGEKLF.

About this clone: Other DNA sequences in the same sample also yield this CDR3. The V gene is TRGV3, the J gene TRGJ1 or TRGJ2. After removal of 0 bases from V and 7 bases from J, the junction contained 6 bases not matched to a gene. The CDR3 has 13 residues. In germline, CDR1 is VTNTFY, CDR2 YDVSTARD (reference sequence). CDR3 in amino acids: CATWDRQRYKKLF. The DNA for the CDR3 is TGTGCCACCTGGGACAGGCAGCGGTATAAGAAACTCTTT.

The gene calls are TRGV9 and TRGJ1 or TRGJ2. The ends lost 0 bases at V and 6 bases at J; junction bases unmatched: 14. The CDR3 is 16 amino acids. Germline values: CDR1 GITISATS, CDR2 ISYDGTV (reference sequence). CDR3 DNA: TGTGCCTTGTGGGAGGTGAGGATAACGGGTTGTTATAAGAAACTCTTT. It encodes CALWEVRITGCYKKLF.

The V and J genes are TRGV3 and TRGJ1 or TRGJ2. The ends lost 3 bases at V and 0 bases at J; junction bases unmatched: 8. Per the germline V gene, CDR1 is VTNTFY and CDR2 is YDVSTARD (reference sequence). CDR3 size: 15 residues. DNA for the CDR3: TGTGCCACCTGGGACCGCTACAGGAATTATTATAAGAAACTCTTT. Translation gives CATWDRYRNYYKKLF.

This clone showed up just a few times. One junction end disagrees with the germline gene, perhaps due to a read error. The V and J genes are TRGV4 and TRGJ1 or TRGJ2. Germline V gene sequence: CDR1 EGSTGY, CDR2 YDSYTSSV. The CDR3 contains 11 residues. CDR3 amino acids: CAACSYYKKLF. CDR3 sequence (DNA): TGTGCCGCCTGTAGCTATTATAAGAAACTCTTT.

As for this clone: The same CDR3 can be traced to other DNA sequences in this sample. This chain links TRGV3 with TRGJ1 or TRGJ2. The ends lost 0 bases at V and 0 bases at J; junction bases unmatched: 5. The CDR3 loop spans 15 amino acids. Per the germline V gene, CDR1 is VTNTFY and CDR2 is YDVSTARD (reference sequence). This chain's CDR3 is CATWDRRSNYYKKLF. The CDR3 DNA reads TGTGCCACCTGGGACAGGCGTTCGAATTATTATAAGAAACTCTTT.

The chain uses TRGV3 and TRGJ1 or TRGJ2. Trimming at V came to 4 bases and at J to 11 bases, leaving 8 bases not matched to a gene. Germline lookup yields CDR1 VTNTFY and CDR2 YDVSTARD (reference sequence). The CDR3 has 11 amino acids. The CDR3 DNA follows: TGTGCCACCTGGGATGGGGGAGAGAAACTCTTT. It yields the protein CATWDGGEKLF.

There are a few counts of this clone. The chain employs TRGV2 and TRGJ1 or TRGJ2. The V gene's germline CDR1 is EGSNGY and CDR2 YDSYNSKV. V shed 4 bases, J shed 1 base, and the junction held 7 bases outside the gene matches. The CDR3 consists of 14 residues. The CDR3 reads CATWDLNNYYKKLF. The CDR3 DNA sequence: TGTGCCACCTGGGATTTGAACAATTATTATAAGAAACTCTTT.

The chain couples TRGV3 to TRGJ1 or TRGJ2. The V and J ends lost 3 bases and 3 bases, in that order; junction bases with no gene match: 11. The germline gives CDR1 VTNTFY, CDR2 YDVSTARD (reference sequence). The CDR3 spans 15 residues. The CDR3 DNA follows: TGTGCCACCTGGGACGGAGAACATCCTTATTATAAGAAACTCTTT. Translation: CATWDGEHPYYKKLF.

V is TRGV8 and J is TRGJ1 or TRGJ2. This CDR3 region has 15 residues. After removal of 2 bases from V and 0 bases from J, the junction contained 7 bases not matched to a gene. Germline V gene sequence: CDR1 VENAVY, CDR2 YDSYNSRV. CDR3 in DNA: TGTGCCACCTGGGATATAGGAGGGAATTATTATAAGAAACTCTTT. Protein product: CATWDIGGNYYKKLF.

Details on this clone: At the DNA level, this CDR3 is encoded by other sequences in the same sample as well. This chain uses TRGV9 with TRGJ1 or TRGJ2. The CDR3 length is 11 residues. V lost 1 base, J lost 7 bases, and 1 base stayed unmatched. Germline CDR1 reads GITISATS; CDR2 reads ISYDGTV (reference sequence). CDR3 in amino acids: CALWEVYKKLF. The CDR3 DNA is TGTGCCTTGTGGGAGGTATATAAGAAACTCTTT.

This clone occurred a few times. The likely explanation is a read error, given a far larger clone one base away. Other DNA sequences from this sample encode an identical CDR3 as well. V is TRGV2 and J is TRGJ1 or TRGJ2. Per the germline V gene, CDR1 is EGSNGY and CDR2 is YDSYNSKV. V shed 1 base, J shed 6 bases, and the junction held 3 bases outside the gene matches. This CDR3 spans 12 amino acids. The CDR3 is CATWDGCYKKLF. The DNA of the CDR3 is TGTGCCACCTGGGACGGTTGTTATAAGAAACTCTTT.

This clone has just a few counts. Germline is not matched at one junction end, which may reflect a read error. The chain carries TRGV3 and TRGJ1 or TRGJ2. This CDR3 spans 16 amino acids. Germline V gene sequence: CDR1 VTNTFY, CDR2 YDVSTARD (reference sequence). CDR3 sequence reads: CATRDSPAGYYYKKLF. CDR3 DNA: TGTGCCACCCGGGACAGCCCGGCGGGCTATTATTATAAGAAACTCTTT.